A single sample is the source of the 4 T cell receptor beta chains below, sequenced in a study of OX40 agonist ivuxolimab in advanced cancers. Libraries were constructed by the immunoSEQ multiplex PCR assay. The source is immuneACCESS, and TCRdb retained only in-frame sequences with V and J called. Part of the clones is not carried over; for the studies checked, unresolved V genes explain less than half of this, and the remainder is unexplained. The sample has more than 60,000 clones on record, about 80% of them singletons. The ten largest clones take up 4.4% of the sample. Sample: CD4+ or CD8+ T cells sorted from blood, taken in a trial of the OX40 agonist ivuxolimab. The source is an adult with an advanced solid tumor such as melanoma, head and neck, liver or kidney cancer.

CDR3 DNA: TGTGCCAGCACCCACGAGGGACAGGTCAGCTCCTACGAGCAGTACTTC. This gives the protein CASTHEGQVSSYEQYF. V usage is TRBV27 and J usage is TRBJ2-7, with 8 bases matching TRBD1. V was clipped by 7 bases and J by 0 bases; unmatched bases: 11. The CDR3 extends over 16 amino acids. The germline V gene has CDR1 MNHEY and CDR2 SMNVEV (reference sequence).

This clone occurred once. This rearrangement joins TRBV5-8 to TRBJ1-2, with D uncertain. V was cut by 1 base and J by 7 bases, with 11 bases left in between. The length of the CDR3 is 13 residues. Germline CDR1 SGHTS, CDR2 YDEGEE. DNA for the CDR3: TGTGCCAGCAGCTTGTTCGATGGCGGTGGCTACACCTTC. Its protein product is CASSLFDGGGYTF.

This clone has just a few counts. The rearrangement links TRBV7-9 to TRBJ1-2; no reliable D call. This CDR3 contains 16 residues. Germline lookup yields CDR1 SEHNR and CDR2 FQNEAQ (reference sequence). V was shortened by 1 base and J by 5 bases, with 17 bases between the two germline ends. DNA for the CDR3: TGTGCCAGCAGCTTAGGGTTGGCAAATCCCCGATATGGCTACACCTTC. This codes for CASSLGLANPRYGYTF.

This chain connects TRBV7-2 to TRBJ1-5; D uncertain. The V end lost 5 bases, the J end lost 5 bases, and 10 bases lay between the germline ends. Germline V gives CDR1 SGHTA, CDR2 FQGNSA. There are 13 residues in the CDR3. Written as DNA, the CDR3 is TGTGCCAGCAGCCTCCAATTCGATCAGCCCCAGCATTTT. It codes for CASSLQFDQPQHF.